The T cell receptor beta chain under discussion was sequenced for a study of tissue T cells after allogeneic stem cell transplantation. On the study more broadly: Pathologist review favored tissue samples showing histologically apparent lymphocytes.

Generated by immunoSEQ multiplex PCR, the TCRdb table keeps only in-frame clones and is missing some. The repertoire consists of over 1,500 clones, with approximately 68% occurring once and the leading ten covering around 20%. The CDR3 contains 18 residues. The V segment lost 0 bases and the J segment 5 bases; nucleotides outside the gene matches: 9. Per germline, CDR1 LNHNV and CDR2 YYDKDF (reference sequence). The chain is built from TRBV15 and TRBJ2-2, with 10 bases matching TRBD1. The sequence was collected from a female donor older than 55 with lung cancer. The source was tissue from the stomach, collected at autopsy. The CDR3 DNA reads as TGTGCCACCAGCAGAGAGCCGCGGACAGGGGGAGCGACCGGGGAGCTGTTTTTT. This translates into CATSREPRTGGATGELFF.